The subject of this entry is one T cell receptor (beta chain). It lacks a known antigen. Base qualities are not provided; no much larger clone lies one nucleotide away. The sample belongs to a study of technical replicates of blood from a handful of donors (dated by TCRdb to about 2017). Library generation was performed with the immunoSEQ multiplex PCR assay. TCRdb holds this immuneACCESS table with in-frame rearrangements only. Some clones are missing; in checked studies, unresolved V genes explain under half, and the rest has no known cause. A total of tens of thousands of clones appear in this sample, just over 90% of them only once. Together, the top ten hold around 0.24% of the sample. Sequencing was done on a sample of T cells isolated from PBMCs. The TCR was taken from a human donor in good health.

The CDR3 reads as follows: CAWSRVQEGAEAFF. The nucleotide sequence is TGTGCCTGGAGTCGAGTTCAAGAGGGCGCTGAAGCTTTCTTT. The rearranged chain carries TRBV30 and TRBJ1-1; no D gene call is confident. V was cut back by 2 bases and J by 6 bases, leaving a gap of 16 bases between them. CDR1 and CDR2 are read off the germline V gene (reference sequence) as GTSNPN and SVGIG. The CDR3 starts with the cysteine, ends with the phenylalanine, and has 14 residues. The retained sequence is limited to the CDR3, 42 bases, with the frame set at the first base.